Each of the 16 T cell receptor beta chains below was sequenced from the same sample in a study of blood T cells in healthy people across ages. Together with a sample-barcoded 5' primer, a J-beta primer mix was included in a second PCR lasting 7 to 11 cycles. TCRdb passed the 5' RACE reads through MiXCR, listing each CDR3 protein once. Counted here are 650,000 to 800,000 distinct CDR3 sequences, about 50% occurring once; the ten biggest clones make up around an eighth. Sequenced sample: blood. These receptors were taken from a woman of 80 years or more in good health.

The chain couples TRBV10-2 to TRBJ2-4; maybe TRBD2 (6 bases). The CDR3 has 15 residues. Germline V gene data show CDR1 as WSHSY and CDR2 as SAAADI. V lost 5 bases and J 0 bases, leaving 11 bases between the germline ends. The CDR3 DNA is TGCGCCAGCAGTCGGGAGAGGCTAGCCAAAAACATTCAGTACTTC. This encodes CASSRERLAKNIQYF.

This clonotype appeared a few times. The chain combines TRBV10-3 with TRBJ1-1, with D perhaps matching TRBD1 (5 bases). This CDR3 contains 13 residues. V was clipped by 7 bases and J by 0 bases, with 9 bases between them. Germline V gives CDR1 ENHRY, CDR2 SYGVKD. The CDR3 nucleotides read TGTGCCATCACCAGGGACTTGAACACTGAAGCTTTCTTT. Translated, it gives CAITRDLNTEAFF.

This clonotype is medium-sized. This rearrangement joins TRBV5-5 to TRBJ2-6; maybe TRBD1 (6 bases). Germline CDR1 and CDR2: SGHKS and YYEKEE (reference sequence). The CDR3 is made up of 16 amino acids. V lost 0 bases to trimming and J lost 10 bases, with 17 bases between them. This CDR3 is CASSLEDSALGNVLTF. Here the CDR3 DNA reads TGTGCCAGCAGCTTGGAGGACAGCGCTCTGGGGAACGTCCTGACTTTC.

This sequence joins TRBV7-8 and TRBJ2-5, with TRBD2 matching over 8 bases. The junction had 7 bases not matched to a gene; V was cut back by 6 bases and J by 4 bases. The CDR3 is 14 amino acids. Germline V lookup: CDR1 SGHVS, CDR2 FQNEAQ. The CDR3 DNA reads as TGTGCCAGCAGTCCGGGACTAGTAGTAGAGACCCAGTACTTC. Its translation is CASSPGLVVETQYF.

V and J are TRBV5-6 and TRBJ1-2; D perhaps matches TRBD1 (6 bases). Germline V lookup: CDR1 SGHDT, CDR2 YYEEEE. Trimming left V 5 bases short and J 7 bases short, with 15 bases between. This CDR3 has 13 amino acids. CDR3 loop: CASSKQGVAGYTF. For the CDR3, the DNA is TGTGCCAGCAGTAAACAGGGAGTAGCTGGCTACACCTTC.

The chain couples TRBV5-5 to TRBJ1-2; a weak D match, TRBD1 (6 bases). Trimming cost V 4 bases and J 5 bases, with 12 bases left between them. This CDR3 is built from 13 residues. Germline V lookup: CDR1 SGHKS, CDR2 YYEKEE (reference sequence). The CDR3 loop is CASSDGQLYGYTF. CDR3 coding DNA: TGTGCCAGCAGCGACGGACAGCTTTATGGCTACACCTTC.

A word on this clonotype: Being one base from a much bigger clone, this may be a read error. V is TRBV10-3 and J is TRBJ2-7; 8 bases fit TRBD1. The J call may not be correct, given that the DNA end is closer to TRBJ2-5. CDR3 length: 19 amino acids. From germline, CDR1 is ENHRY and CDR2 SYGVKD. The CDR3 here is CAISESTGPGGHHQETQYF. The CDR3 DNA reads as TGTGCCATCAGTGAGTCGACAGGGCCAGGGGGCCATCACCAAGAGACCCAGTACTTC.

Concerning this clonotype itself: A single base separates this from a much larger clone, so it may be a read error. The rearrangement joins TRBV6-5 to TRBJ1-1, with D uncertain. The CDR3 is 12 amino acids. Germline CDR1 is MNHEY and CDR2 is SVGAGI. As DNA, the CDR3 is TGTTCCACCTCAAACCCGAACACTGAAGCTTTCTTT. Its translation: CSTSNPNTEAFF.

The CDR3 DNA reads TGTGCCAGCAGCTTAATATGGGACAGCCAAGAGACCCAGTACTTC. Amino acid sequence: CASSLIWDSQETQYF. The chain has TRBV7-9 and TRBJ2-5; the match to TRBD1 covers 7 bases. The germline V gene encodes CDR1 SEHNR and CDR2 FQNEAQ (reference sequence). Losses at the gene ends were 2 bases for V and 1 base for J; bases not matched to a gene: 4. The CDR3 totals 15 residues.

The gene calls are TRBV3-1 and TRBJ2-1, with D possibly TRBD2 on 7 matching bases. This CDR3 spans 18 amino acids. Trimming took 4 bases from V and 8 from J, leaving 27 bases between them. Per the germline V gene, CDR1 is LGHDT and CDR2 is YNNKEL (reference sequence). The CDR3 sequence is CASSRDTLIGGGPDEQFF. DNA for the CDR3: TGTGCCAGCAGCCGAGACACGCTTATTGGGGGGGGGCCGGATGAGCAGTTCTTC.

This CDR3 reads CASSDMSSAGGYTF. The CDR3 nucleotides read TGTGCCAGCAGCGACATGTCCTCCGCTGGGGGCTACACCTTC. The J gene is TRBJ1-2, the V gene TRBV7-9; D is ambiguous. Trimming removed 5 bases at V and 8 bases at J, with 18 bases between. This CDR3 comprises 14 residues. Germline CDR1 is SEHNR and CDR2 is FQNEAQ (reference sequence).

This clonotype was seen more than once but under ten times. This chain links TRBV5-1 with TRBJ1-5; 8 bases match TRBD1. There are 15 residues in the CDR3. Trimming cost V 0 bases and J 3 bases; bases outside gene matches: 2. Per the germline V gene, CDR1 is SGHRS and CDR2 is YFSETQ. The DNA of the CDR3 is TGCGCCAGCAGCTTGGGGGGACAGGTCAATCAGCCCCAGCATTTT. It is translated as CASSLGGQVNQPQHF.

The table lists this clonotype with many counts. The chain combines TRBV6-5 with TRBJ2-5; D is possibly TRBD1 or TRBD2 (5 bases each). V was clipped by 4 bases and J by 1 base, with 7 bases between them. The CDR3 is 13 residues long. Germline V CDR1 and CDR2: MNHEY, SVGAGI. The DNA of the CDR3 is TGTGCCAGCAGTTGGGGGATCCAAGAGACCCAGTACTTC. Translation gives CASSWGIQETQYF.

V usage is TRBV27 and J usage is TRBJ2-4; 9 bases are shared with TRBD1. The J call may be incorrect, as the DNA end agrees better with TRBJ2-7. The CDR3 spans 15 residues. Germline V gene sequence: CDR1 MNHEY, CDR2 SMNVEV (reference sequence). The CDR3, as DNA: TGTGCCAGCAGTAGACCGGGACAGGGTTTTCACGAGCAGTACTTC. Its protein is CASSRPGQGFHEQYF.

V usage is TRBV27 and J usage is TRBJ2-3; 8 positions match TRBD1. This CDR3 has 18 amino acids. Germline V gives CDR1 MNHEY, CDR2 SMNVEV (reference sequence). V was clipped by 7 bases and J by 4 bases; unmatched bases: 19. The CDR3 protein is CASTSTSDRGRSPDTQYF. CDR3 nucleotide sequence: TGTGCCAGCACCTCGACCTCCGACAGGGGTAGAAGCCCAGATACGCAGTATTTT.

This sequence joins TRBV28 and TRBJ2-3; D might be TRBD1 (5 bases). V lost 5 bases, J lost 5 bases, and 11 bases lay in between. Germline V gene lookup returns CDR1 MDHEN and CDR2 SYDVKM. The CDR3 runs 13 residues. Here the CDR3 DNA reads TGTGCCAGCAGTGCCCCACAGGTAGATACGCAGTATTTT. Its protein product is CASSAPQVDTQYF.